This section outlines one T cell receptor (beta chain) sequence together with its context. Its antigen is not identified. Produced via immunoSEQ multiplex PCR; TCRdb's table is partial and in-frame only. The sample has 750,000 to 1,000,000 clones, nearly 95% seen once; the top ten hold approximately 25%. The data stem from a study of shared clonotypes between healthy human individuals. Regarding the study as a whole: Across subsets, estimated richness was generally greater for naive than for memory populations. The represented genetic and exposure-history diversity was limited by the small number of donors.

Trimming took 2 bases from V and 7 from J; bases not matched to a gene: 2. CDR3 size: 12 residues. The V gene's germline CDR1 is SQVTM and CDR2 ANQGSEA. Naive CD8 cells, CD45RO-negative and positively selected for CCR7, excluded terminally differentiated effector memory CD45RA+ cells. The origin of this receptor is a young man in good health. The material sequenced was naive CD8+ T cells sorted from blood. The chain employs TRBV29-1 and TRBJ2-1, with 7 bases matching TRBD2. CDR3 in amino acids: CSVEWRENEQFF. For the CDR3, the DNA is TGCAGCGTTGAATGGCGGGAGAATGAGCAGTTCTTC.